A single sample is the source of the 22 T cell receptor beta chains below, sequenced in a study of T cells in Graves' hyperthyroidism and ophthalmopathy (dated 2019 in TCRdb). The library relied on multiplex PCR. Sequencing used an Illumina HiSeq 2000. Amplification of TCR beta CDR3 regions was carried out from RNA transcripts. The TCR CDR3 was subjected to a first round of RT-PCR using the HTBI primer set and the Qiagen OneStep RT-PCR kit. Clones were called with MiXCR by TCRdb after fastp trimmed the public reads at Q25, and only in-frame beta chains were retained. Records with the same CDR3 protein are collapsed into one entry carrying the most frequent genes and DNA. The sample table shows about 520,000 distinct CDR3 sequences, and less than 25% are seen once. The leading ten clones occupy approximately 26% of the sample. The material sequenced was blood. These receptors came from a man aged 18 to 29 with Graves' hyperthyroidism.

This chain joins TRBV7-9 and TRBJ2-5; D not certain. V was trimmed by 7 bases and J by 4 bases, leaving 10 bases between them. CDR3 length: 12 amino acids. Per the germline V gene, CDR1 is SEHNR and CDR2 is FQNEAQ (reference sequence). This CDR3 is CASTPWGETQYF. The DNA of the CDR3 is TGTGCCAGCACCCCATGGGGAGAGACCCAGTACTTC.

This clonotype showed up many times. The rearrangement uses TRBV30 and TRBJ1-1; 7 bases map to TRBD1. The length of the CDR3 is 15 residues. Germline loops: CDR1 GTSNPN, CDR2 SVGIG (reference sequence). Losses at the gene ends were 4 bases for V and 1 base for J; bases not matched to a gene: 9. This CDR3 reads CAWTQTGFGNTEAFF. CDR3 nucleotides: TGTGCCTGGACCCAGACAGGGTTCGGGAACACTGAAGCTTTCTTT. The variable domain in full, completed from reference TRBV30 and TRBJ1-1, reads SQTIHQWPATLVQPVGSPLSLECTVEGTSNPNLYWYRQAAGRGLQLLFYSVGIGQISSEVPQNLSASRPQDRQFILSSKKLLLSDSGFYLCAWTQTGFGNTEAFFGQGTRLTVV.

The chain joins TRBV7-9 to TRBJ2-5; TRBD2 matches at 9 bases. V lost 4 bases to trimming and J lost 5 bases; unmatched junction nucleotides: 11. This CDR3 is built from 16 residues. Germline CDR1 reads SEHNR; CDR2 reads FQNEAQ (reference sequence). The CDR3 loop reads CASSSPGTSSGETQYF. The CDR3 nucleotides are TGTGCCAGCAGCTCGCCCGGGACTAGCTCGGGGGAGACCCAGTACTTC.

This chain connects TRBV6-2 or TRBV6-3 to TRBJ1-5; D not resolved. The germline gives CDR1 MNHEY, CDR2 SVGEGT. The CDR3 covers 13 residues. V lost 4 bases to trimming and J lost 7 bases, with 11 bases between them. Written as DNA, the CDR3 is TGTGCCAGCAGTTCCCGGGGTCCCCAGCCCCAGCATTTT. Protein sequence: CASSSRGPQPQHF.

This clonotype was detected a few times. V gene TRBV6-1 combines with J gene TRBJ1-5; the D is unclear. The germline CDR1 and CDR2 sequences are MNHNS and SASEGT. The CDR3 covers 15 residues. Trimming removed 6 bases at V and 0 bases at J, with 12 bases between. CDR3 region: CASRIQLYSNQPQHF. CDR3 sequence (DNA): TGTGCCAGCAGGATACAGCTTTATAGCAATCAGCCCCAGCATTTT.

This clonotype appeared many times. The chain employs TRBV12-3 or TRBV12-4 and TRBJ2-5; D assignment may be TRBD1 or TRBD2 (5 bases each). This CDR3 is 15 amino acids long. Trimming removed 1 base from V and 5 bases from J, with 14 bases in between. CDR3 amino acids: CASSLDPTGRETQYF. The CDR3 DNA reads as TGTGCCAGCAGTTTAGACCCCACGGGGCGGGAGACCCAGTACTTC.

This chain connects TRBV2 to TRBJ2-6; the D gene could be TRBD1 or TRBD2 (5 bases each). The CDR3 totals 16 residues. Trimming removed 4 bases from V and 4 bases from J, with 14 bases in between. Germline V CDR1 and CDR2: SNHLY, FYNNEI. The CDR3 sequence: CASSVWTGAGANVLTF. The CDR3 nucleotides read TGTGCCAGCAGTGTTTGGACCGGGGCCGGGGCCAACGTCCTGACTTTC.

Ten or more counts support this clonotype. V is TRBV6-1 and J is TRBJ1-2; no clear D gene. Trimming pared 6 bases from V and 8 bases from J, leaving 10 bases between. The CDR3 totals 11 residues. The germline gives CDR1 MNHNS, CDR2 SASEGT. DNA for the CDR3: TGTGCCAGCAGCCACCCAGGCGGCTACACCTTC. Translated, it gives CASSHPGGYTF.

The chain carries TRBV7-6 and TRBJ1-5; D might be TRBD1 (5 bases). The germline CDR1 and CDR2 sequences are SGHVS and FNYEAQ. The ends were cut back, 5 bases at V and 6 bases at J, with 14 bases in the middle. This CDR3 is 14 amino acids long. The CDR3 nucleotides are TGTGCCAGCAGCCCGAGCACTGGGGGTCAGCCCCAGCATTTT. It translates to CASSPSTGGQPQHF.

The chain combines TRBV6-1 with TRBJ2-7, with D perhaps matching TRBD1 or TRBD2 (5 bases each). CDR1 and CDR2 from the germline V gene are MNHNS and SASEGT. The V and J ends lost 4 bases and 5 bases respectively, with 18 bases between them. This CDR3 has 15 residues. CDR3 coding DNA: TGTGCCAGCAGTGCACCCGGGACCGGCGTCGACGAGCAGTACTTC. It encodes CASSAPGTGVDEQYF.

This clonotype was seen at least ten times. The CDR3 sequence is CAWSVGGSYEQYF. In DNA, the CDR3 is TGTGCCTGGAGTGTAGGGGGCTCCTACGAGCAGTACTTC. The chain uses TRBV30 and TRBJ2-7, with D maybe TRBD1 (6 bases). Germline V gives CDR1 GTSNPN, CDR2 SVGIG (reference sequence). The CDR3 is 13 residues long. V was clipped by 0 bases and J by 0 bases, with 6 bases between them. The whole variable domain, remainder taken from reference TRBV30 and TRBJ2-7, is SQTIHQWPATLVQPVGSPLSLECTVEGTSNPNLYWYRQAAGRGLQLLFYSVGIGQISSEVPQNLSASRPQDRQFILSSKKLLLSDSGFYLCAWSVGGSYEQYFGPGTRLTVT.

The chain has TRBV14 and TRBJ1-2; D gene unclear. V was cut by 1 base and J by 7 bases, with 7 bases left in between. Germline loops: CDR1 SGHDN, CDR2 FVKESK. The CDR3 sequence is 12 residues long. The CDR3 sequence: CASSQGVSGYTF. As DNA, the CDR3 is TGTGCCAGCAGCCAAGGGGTATCTGGCTACACCTTC.

The table lists this clonotype with many counts. The gene calls are TRBV12-3 or TRBV12-4 and TRBJ1-2; a possible D gene is TRBD1 (5 bases). There are 13 residues in the CDR3. Deletions cut 7 bases from V and 4 bases from J, with 13 bases between. The CDR3 coding sequence is TGTGCCAGCACTCACCCAGGGACCTATGGCTACACCTTC. Protein sequence: CASTHPGTYGYTF.

This clonotype has at least ten counts. Being one base from a much bigger clone, this may be a read error. V and J are TRBV11-2 and TRBJ1-2, with D uncertain. Germline-derived CDR1 and CDR2 are SGHAT and FQNNGV. CDR3 length equals 12 residues. V was trimmed by 0 bases and J by 6 bases, leaving 5 bases between them. The DNA of the CDR3 is TGTGCCAGCAGCTTAGAAGGCCATGGCTACACCTTC. Residues: CASSLEGHGYTF.

Ten or more counts support this clonotype. V is TRBV27 and J is TRBJ1-1; 7 positions agree with TRBD1. The CDR3 runs 16 residues. Trimming at V came to 4 bases and at J to 4 bases, leaving 12 bases not matched to a gene. Germline V gene data show CDR1 as MNHEY and CDR2 as SMNVEV (reference sequence). CDR3: CASSSPGTAVGTEAFF. CDR3 in DNA: TGTGCCAGCAGTTCCCCCGGGACAGCCGTCGGCACTGAAGCTTTCTTT.

The V and J genes are TRBV5-1 and TRBJ2-5, with D hard to call. V gave up 9 bases and J gave up 5 bases, with 26 bases separating them. CDR3 length equals 16 residues. The germline gives CDR1 SGHRS, CDR2 YFSETQ. In DNA, the CDR3 is TGCGCCAACCGCCGGGTCTTTGATGAACGGCGGGAGACCCAGTACTTC. This codes for CANRRVFDERRETQYF.

Many counts were recorded for this clonotype. The genes are TRBV24-1 and TRBJ2-5; 8 bases fit TRBD1. Germline loops: CDR1 KGHDR, CDR2 SFDVKD. This CDR3 spans 14 amino acids. V was pared by 7 bases and J by 2 bases, with 5 bases of the junction left unmatched. CDR3 sequence: CATSGRDRQETQYF. CDR3 in DNA: TGTGCCACCAGCGGCCGGGACAGGCAAGAGACCCAGTACTTC.

The genes are TRBV12-3 or TRBV12-4 and TRBJ2-5; 8 nucleotides agree with TRBD2. J was trimmed by 3 bases and V by 3 bases; bases with no gene match: 9. There are 16 residues in the CDR3. CDR3 loop: CASSFFAGGLKETQYF. The CDR3 coding sequence is TGTGCCAGCAGTTTCTTCGCGGGGGGCCTGAAAGAGACCCAGTACTTC.

This clonotype was recorded many times. DNA for the CDR3: TGTGCCAGCAGTTACCAAAGGGACCCTGGAAACACCATATATTTT. It codes for CASSYQRDPGNTIYF. The gene calls are TRBV6-5 and TRBJ1-3; D may be TRBD1 (5 bases). Trimming took off 2 bases at V and 2 bases at J, with 10 bases between the two ends. Germline V lookup: CDR1 MNHEY, CDR2 SVGAGI. The CDR3 length is 15 residues.

This chain connects TRBV3-1 to TRBJ1-3, with 9 bases identical to TRBD1. CDR1 LGHDT and CDR2 YNNKEL come from the germline V gene (reference sequence). The ends lost 2 bases at V and 4 bases at J; junction bases unmatched: 9. The CDR3 is 17 amino acids. The CDR3 here is CASSQLTGGASGNTIYF. CDR3 nucleotides: TGTGCCAGCAGCCAACTTACAGGGGGCGCTTCCGGAAACACCATATATTTT.

The chain combines TRBV19 with TRBJ1-1, with 7 bases lining up with TRBD1. With 8 bases clipped from V and 4 bases from J, the junction kept 4 bases outside the gene matches. Germline assignment: CDR1 LNHDA and CDR2 SQIVND (reference sequence). The CDR3 extends over 12 amino acids. The CDR3: CASQQGSTEAFF. The DNA of the CDR3 is TGTGCCAGTCAACAGGGGTCCACTGAAGCTTTCTTT.

This clonotype was seen at least ten times. CDR3 DNA: TGTGCCAGTGGACACCGGACAGCAAAAAACATTCAGTACTTC. Protein sequence: CASGHRTAKNIQYF. The chain carries TRBV19 and TRBJ2-4, with D possibly being TRBD1 (6 bases). V lost 8 bases to trimming and J lost 4 bases, with 15 bases between them. This CDR3 region has 14 residues. Looked up from germline, CDR1 is LNHDA and CDR2 is SQIVND (reference sequence).